This T cell receptor beta chain was identified during a study of human CD8 memory T cell subsets (dated by TCRdb to between 2020 and 2021). Regarding the research as a whole: To assess clonal relationships, the TCRbeta repertoires of stem-like (TSTEM), progenitor exhausted-like (TPEX) and effector memory CD8+ T cell subsets were compared. Six donors each provided TSTEM, TPEX and effector memory subsets, and TCRbeta repertoires were obtained from all six. The research as a whole found: Both stem-like subsets shared clonotypes with effector memory cells, but TSTEM and TPEX repertoires overlapped minimally, suggesting distinct antigen spectra. Sequencing was limited to TCRbeta chains, and the repertoire comparisons were based on a handful of donors analyzed with paired t-tests and Bonferroni correction. TSTEM and TPEX subsets showed similarly high normalized Shannon-Wiener diversity, whereas effector memory subsets were comparatively less diverse. Chao1 estimates suggested greater repertoire diversity in TSTEM than in TPEX subsets, potentially reflecting a broader range of specificities.

In the case of this clonotype: Its antigen has not been determined.

According to the germline V gene, CDR1 reads MDHEN and CDR2 reads SYDVKM. Measured from the cysteine to the phenylalanine, the CDR3 is 14 residues long. Only the protein is on record. Peripheral blood mononuclear cells were isolated from healthy donor buffy coats by density gradient separation. The study enriched total CD8+ T cells through negative magnetic separation using EasySep or MojoSort CD8+ T cell isolation kits. For each subset, total RNA was extracted using an RNeasy Mini Kit from duplicate vials of some 140,000 sorted CD8+ T cells. The PBMCs were used either fresh or after being cryopreserved in fetal bovine serum with about 10% DMSO. Fluorescence-activated cell sorting on a FACSAria III was used to sort the CD8+ T cell subsets to purity. A Human TCR Profiling Kit was used to prepare UMI-labeled 5' RACE TCRbeta libraries. The same number of PCR cycles was used to prepare all TCRbeta libraries in parallel. In the paper's pipeline: Each TCRbeta library contained between about 3,000 and 18,000 functional CDR3beta clonotypes. MIGEC 1.2.9 was used for UMI extraction and consensus assembly, with a minimum of three reads required per UMI. MiXCR 3.0.3 was used to extract the in-frame CDR3beta repertoires. Each sample was downsampled to 42,000 randomly selected UMIs before diversity metrics were calculated in VDJtools 1.2.1. Repertoire overlap metrics D, R and F2 were calculated in VDJtools for the top 3,000 clones of each sample pair. Following reprocessing of the reads by TCRdb, the data hold one row per CDR3 protein sequence and no DNA is available. The V and J calls were not made by the authors but by TCRdb's processing. This sample's clone table shows about 11,000 distinct CDR3 sequences. The ten top clones hold 7% to 9% of the sample.

This clonotype originated in a human donor in good health. The sequenced sample consisted of CD8+ T cells from PBMCs. Recombination connected TRBV28 to TRBJ1-1; no DNA is available, so the TRBD1 call from TCRdb remains unchecked. This receptor has the CDR3 CASSFGAGNTEAFF.